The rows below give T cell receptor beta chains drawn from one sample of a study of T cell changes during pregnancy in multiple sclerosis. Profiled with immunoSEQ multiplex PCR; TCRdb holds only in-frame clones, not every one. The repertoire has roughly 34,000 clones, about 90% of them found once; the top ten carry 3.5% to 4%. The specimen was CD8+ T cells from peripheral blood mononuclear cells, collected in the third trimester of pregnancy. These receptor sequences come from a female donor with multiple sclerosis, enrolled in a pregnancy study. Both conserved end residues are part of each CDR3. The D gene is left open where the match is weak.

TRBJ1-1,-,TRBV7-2,TGTGCCAGCAGCTCAACCCCGGGACAAGAAGCTTTCTTT,CASSSTPGQEAFF
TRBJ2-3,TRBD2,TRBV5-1,TGCGCCAGCAGCTTTTTGCTAGCGGGCACAGATACGCAGTATTTT,CASSFLLAGTDTQYF
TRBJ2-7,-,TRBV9,TGTGCCAGCAGCGTTGAGGGTTCGTACGAGCAGTACTTC,CASSVEGSYEQYF
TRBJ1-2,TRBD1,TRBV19,TGTGCCAGTAGTTCAGGGACAGCTAGCGGCTACACCTTC,CASSSGTASGYTF
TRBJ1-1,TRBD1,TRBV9,TGTGCCAGCAGCGTAGTCTCTCCCACACAGGGGCTGTCCACTGAAGCTTTCTTT,CASSVVSPTQGLSTEAFF
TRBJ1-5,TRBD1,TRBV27,TGTGCCAGCAGGACCTACGGGACAGGGGATGGACAGCCCCAGCATTTT,CASRTYGTGDGQPQHF
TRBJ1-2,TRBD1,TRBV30,TGTGCCTTGGAACCCGGGACAGGGAACTATGGCTACACCTTC,CALEPGTGNYGYTF
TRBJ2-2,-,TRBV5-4,TGTGCCAGCAGCTTGATGGGTTTAGGGGCCTTAACCGGGGAGCTGTTTTTT,CASSLMGLGALTGELFF
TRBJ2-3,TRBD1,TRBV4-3,TGCGCCAGCAGCCCGGGACAGGGGCCCACGTATACGCAGTATTTT,CASSPGQGPTYTQYF
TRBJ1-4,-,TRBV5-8,TGTGCCAGCAGTAGCTCTGACAGACCCCCGGCTAATGAAAAACTGTTTTTT,CASSSSDRPPANEKLFF